This T cell receptor (beta chain) derives from a study of identical twins. The CDR3 extends over 15 amino acids. The V gene's germline CDR1 is SGHKS and CDR2 YYEKEE (reference sequence). Unmatched junction bases numbered 14, after V lost 4 bases and J lost 11 bases. As to this clonotype: The antigen is unknown.

A universal primer site was added by template switching, and unique molecular identifiers were carried by the cDNA. TCRdb itself ran the 5' RACE reads through MiXCR, one entry per CDR3 protein. The data contain about 340,000 distinct CDR3 sequences, roughly 10% of them singletons. Study-wide points: Instead of following the same donors, the conclusions were based on cross-sectional statistical analysis. A partial confounding effect on zero-insertion analyses could come from invariant MAIT and iNKT cells.

The specimen sequenced was naive T cells sorted from blood. This TCR was recovered from a woman aged 45-65 years in good health. This sequence joins TRBV5-5 and TRBJ2-3; 9 bases line up with TRBD2. CDR3 residues: CASSRPGREGPGQYF. The CDR3 DNA reads TGTGCCAGCAGCAGGCCGGGGCGGGAGGGCCCAGGGCAGTATTTT.